Below, one TCR beta chain is given with its context. The germline CDR1 and CDR2 sequences are KGHDR and SFDVKD. The CDR3 has 15 amino acids. The trim removed 7 bases at V and 7 bases at J, leaving 12 bases unmatched. This sample stems from a study of blood T cell repertoires in COVID-19. In the source study's methods: By means of reference gene primer amplification, nucleated cell counts were estimated. Measured with immunoSEQ multiplex PCR; TCRdb has only the in-frame clones, and not every one. The V and J calls and clone size are taken from that table; D and trimming were inferred from the DNA. The table has about 14,000 clones, less than 95% seen once.

The source is a human donor in a cohort sampled during active COVID-19. Sequencing was carried out using peripheral blood. This chain joins TRBV24-1 and TRBJ2-3, with TRBD1 matching 8 bases. This chain's CDR3 is CATSIPGQGGNTQYF. As DNA, the CDR3 is TGTGCCACCAGCATACCCGGACAGGGAGGAAATACGCAGTATTTT.